This T cell receptor beta chain was found in a study of control samples from healthy donors and cancer patients. Germline V gene data show CDR1 as SGDLS and CDR2 as YYNGEE. CDR3 length: 14 residues. With V trimmed by 4 bases and J by 5 bases, 8 bases remained unmatched. Profiled with immunoSEQ multiplex PCR; TCRdb holds only in-frame clones, not every one. The sample records roughly 170,000 clones, around 94% being singletons. The receptor comes from a woman younger than 30 in good health. Sequencing was done on a sample of blood. V is TRBV9 and J is TRBJ1-1; 7 bases align to TRBD1. As DNA, the CDR3 is TGTGCCAGCAGCCCTGGGACAGTAGGTACTGAAGCTTTCTTT. It codes for CASSPGTVGTEAFF.